The 3 T cell receptor beta chains below all came from one sample that was sequenced in a study of blood T cell repertoires in COVID-19. Assay used: immunoSEQ multiplex PCR; TCRdb lists only in-frame clones, some missing. The sample records roughly 11,000 clones, 70% to 75% being singletons. Sequenced: peripheral blood. These receptors all come from a man between 60 and 75 years old with COVID-19, enrolled during active disease.

The rearrangement links TRBV13 to TRBJ1-1, with D unresolved. In germline, CDR1 is PRHDT, CDR2 FYEKMQ (reference sequence). The CDR3 extends over 13 amino acids. Trimming left V 1 base short and J 10 bases short, with 13 bases between. CDR3 DNA: TGTGCCAGCAGCTTAGAAGCGGGATTCGGAGCTTTCTTT. Encoded protein: CASSLEAGFGAFF.

The rearrangement uses TRBV7-8 and TRBJ1-5; TRBD1 matches 9 bases. Germline trimming cut 0 bases from V and 6 bases from J; bases unmatched to any gene: 12. The length of the CDR3 is 18 residues. Per germline, CDR1 SGHVS and CDR2 FQNEAQ. The CDR3, as DNA: TGTGCCAGCAGCTTAGCCGGGACAGGGCGGAGGGCGGGTCAGCCCCAGCATTTT. It encodes CASSLAGTGRRAGQPQHF.

The chain employs TRBV9 and TRBJ2-2, with 12 bases fitting TRBD2. The CDR3 has 16 residues. V lost 1 base to trimming and J lost 4 bases; unmatched junction nucleotides: 2. Per germline, CDR1 SGDLS and CDR2 YYNGEE. CDR3: CASSVQTSGSTGELFF. The CDR3 DNA reads TGTGCCAGCAGCGTACAGACTAGCGGGAGCACCGGGGAGCTGTTTTTT.